Below, 6 T cell receptor beta chains from the same sample are listed, as sequenced in a study of T-cell memory formation after mild COVID-19. MiXCR was run by TCRdb on the 5' RACE reads, yielding one entry per CDR3 protein. The sample contains tens of thousands of distinct CDR3 sequences, about 7.1% of which appear only once. The sequenced material came from PBMCs or a T cell subset sorted from them (not recorded which). These TCRs come from a man younger than 35 who had mild COVID-19 (a few samples of this study predate the infection). Cell type and time point are not known.

This clonotype was picked up a small number of times. The chain is built from TRBV5-1 and TRBJ1-3; a possible D gene is TRBD1 (6 bases). Trimming took off 7 bases at V and 4 bases at J, with 6 bases between the two ends. The CDR3 spans 11 residues. The germline V gene has CDR1 SGHRS and CDR2 YFSETQ. CDR3 in amino acids: CASGQGNTIYF. The CDR3, as DNA: TGCGCCAGCGGACAGGGAAACACCATATATTTT.

V usage is TRBV6-5 and J usage is TRBJ1-2; 8 positions agree with TRBD1. The CDR3 is made up of 14 amino acids. Germline V gives CDR1 MNHEY, CDR2 SVGAGI. The J segment lost 5 bases and the V segment lost 6 bases, leaving 8 bases of the junction unmatched. Here the CDR3 reads CASSNQGAGYGYTF. In DNA form, the CDR3 reads TGTGCCAGCAGCAATCAGGGGGCGGGATATGGCTACACCTTC.

This clonotype has just a few counts. This chain uses TRBV7-3 with TRBJ2-5, with 8 bases lining up with TRBD2. Germline CDR1 reads SGHTA; CDR2 reads FQGTGA. The junction had 3 bases not matched to a gene; V was cut back by 5 bases and J by 7 bases. This CDR3 region has 12 residues. The CDR3 sequence: CASSPGGVTQYF. CDR3 nucleotides: TGTGCCAGCAGCCCGGGGGGGGTGACCCAGTACTTC.

The CDR3 region has the DNA TGCAGTGCTTATGGGGGTCAAGAGACCCAGTACTTC. This sequence encodes CSAYGGQETQYF. The J gene is TRBJ2-5, the V gene TRBV20-1; D is perhaps TRBD1 or TRBD2 (5 bases each). Germline CDR1 DFQATT, CDR2 SNEGSKA (reference sequence). CDR3 size: 12 residues. The germline V and J ends were trimmed by 5 bases and 2 bases, with 9 bases remaining between them.

In this sample, this clonotype turned up a few times. The rearrangement links TRBV28 to TRBJ1-2; maybe TRBD1 (5 bases). The CDR3 is 12 amino acids. CDR1 MDHEN and CDR2 SYDVKM come from the germline V gene. Trimming stripped 7 bases from V and 8 bases from J, with 14 bases between. CDR3 sequence (DNA): TGTGCCAGCACCCTCTGGGGGTCCGGCTACACCTTC. Translation: CASTLWGSGYTF.

This clonotype was recorded many times. V and J are TRBV4-2 and TRBJ1-1; 8 positions agree with TRBD1. Trimming cost V 4 bases and J 8 bases; bases outside gene matches: 12. Germline CDR1 LGHNA, CDR2 YNFKEQ. The CDR3 has 15 amino acids. This chain's CDR3 is CASSRDGQGGMEAFF. CDR3 in DNA: TGTGCCAGCAGCCGAGACGGACAGGGAGGTATGGAAGCTTTCTTT.